This T cell receptor beta chain was identified in a study of cytomegalovirus exposure and HLA in healthy donors. Produced via immunoSEQ multiplex PCR; TCRdb's table is partial and in-frame only. The sample records around 250,000 clones, around 87% being singletons. The sequencing input was PBMCs. The TCR comes from a young woman in good health and CMV-seronegative.

The chain's CDR3 is CATSSHEGHSLKDTQYF. The CDR3 DNA reads TGTGCCACCAGCTCCCACGAGGGACATTCGCTCAAAGATACGCAGTATTTT. The chain uses TRBV15 and TRBJ2-3; D possibly corresponds to TRBD1 (6 bases). Trimming removed 5 bases at V and 5 bases at J, with 23 bases between. Germline loops: CDR1 LNHNV, CDR2 YYDKDF (reference sequence). The CDR3 has 17 amino acids.